The sequence of this T cell receptor beta chain was determined in a study of T cell responses to AZD1222 COVID-19 vaccine (TCRdb year 2021). In the study overall: TCR sequencing covered roughly 230 trial participants: 200 to 220 given two doses of AZD1222 and around 26 given two doses of MenACWY control vaccine. Trial participants were enrolled into age subgroups of 18-55, 56-69 and 70-plus years, which contained about 150, 27 and 61 TCR-sequenced participants, respectively. General findings and caveats noted by the study authors: Reportedly, close to half of the unique spike-specific TCRs recognized epitopes lying outside the regions that are mutated in the B.1.351 and B.1.1.7 variants. Participants were mostly white British and included more females than males, and it was suggested by the authors that clonal diversity may have been underestimated. Because no day 14 peak-response samples were available, repertoires were characterized only after the peak T cell response. A significant rise in spike-specific TCR breadth and depth was observed after two AZD1222 doses relative to day 0 and relative to MenACWY recipients. The 56-69-year group was small, and its depth increase did not reach significance, likely because of low power. The whole spike protein was spanned by vaccine-associated CD4 TCRs, and dominant responses were seen in regions 160-218 and 743-854. Conclusions about previously exposed vaccinees are limited because only a handful of AZD1222 recipients were SARS-CoV-2 seropositive at baseline.

The CDR3 regions of human TCRbeta chains were analyzed by immunosequencing. Concerning the study's data processing: TCRs in the repertoires were compared against a reference library of SARS-CoV-2-specific TCRs that had been generated with the MIRA antigen-specificity platform. Breadth was defined as the fraction of unique TCRs that were SARS-CoV-2-associated. Depth was defined as the fraction of total T cells that were SARS-CoV-2-associated. Using the MIRA data, each spike-specific TCR was mapped to the spike region that the TCR reacts to and placed in a CD4 or CD8 class. Log10-transformed breadth and depth values were compared by one-way ANOVA with Sidak's multiple comparisons tests. The source is immuneACCESS, and TCRdb retained only in-frame sequences with V and J called. Part of the clones is not carried over; for the studies checked, unresolved V genes explain less than half of this, and the remainder is unexplained. V and J calls plus clone size are reproduced from that table; the DNA served to infer D and trimming. The sample contains about 94,000 clones, 75% to 90% of them found a single time. The ten biggest clones cover 4.5% of the sample.

The sample's time point label is to be understood as: about 28 days (+/-7) after the second vaccine dose. AZD1222 recipients whose second dose came at about 4 weeks and those whose second dose came at about 12 weeks were combined into one group, since spike-specific TCR depth and breadth did not differ between the two schedules. Samples from vaccinated people were obtained from the UK trials COV001 and COV002, which included a single-blind randomized controlled phase 2/3 trial of AZD1222 (ChAdOx1 nCoV-19) in healthy adults. For TCRbeta chain sequencing, PBMC samples from trial participants were taken at day 0 and at day 28 after the second dose. On this clone: The antigen this receptor binds is unknown. No per-base quality is available; no much larger clone lies one base away.

The sample in question was peripheral blood, obtained 28 days after the second AZD1222 dose. The receptor was isolated from an adult who received the AZD1222 COVID-19 vaccine.

The DNA sequence follows: TGTGCCAGCAGCTTTTCCAGGGGGGGATTTAGGGAGAACTATGGCTACACCTTC. The resulting protein is CASSFSRGGFRENYGYTF. The chain couples TRBV7-9 to TRBJ1-2; 7 central nucleotides agree with TRBD1. The CDR3 covers 18 residues, taking in both the cysteine and the phenylalanine. Solely the CDR3 DNA is kept, with 54 bases framed from the first base. Reading the germline V gene (reference sequence) gives CDR1 SEHNR and CDR2 FQNEAQ. V trim: 3 bases; J trim: 2 bases; unmatched bases: 15.